These T cell receptor beta chains were read from a single sample in a study of regulatory T cells in long-lasting Graves disease. One entry per CDR3 protein results from TCRdb running MiXCR on the multiplex PCR reads. The sample contains a few hundred thousand distinct CDR3 sequences, 22% of which appear only once. Source: peripheral blood mononuclear cells (PBMCs), taken when the disease was refractory, from a patient treated with antithyroid drugs. These receptors were collected from a female donor with Graves disease. Each CDR3 is given with its conserved first and last residue. Fields, in order: V gene, clone size, CDR3 length, D gene, J gene, CDR3 protein, CDR3 DNA. A D gene is named only where the DNA matches it firmly. Clone size is shown for a subset of rows, as once, few, many or a class of expanded clone.

>TRBV16|.|13|.|TRBJ2-3
CASSLLPTDTQYF
TGTGCCAGCAGCCTCCTCCCCACAGATACGCAGTATTTT
>TRBV29-1|.|14|TRBD2|TRBJ2-1
CSVEPAGGPGEQFF
TGCAGCGTTGAACCAGCGGGAGGGCCTGGTGAGCAGTTCTTC
>TRBV12-3/TRBV12-4|.|13|TRBD1|TRBJ1-4
CASGGTGREKLFF
TGTGCCAGCGGGGGGACAGGGCGTGAAAAACTGTTTTTT
>TRBV2|.|14|TRBD2|TRBJ2-1
CASTAAGRYNEQFF
TGTGCCAGCACAGCAGCGGGACGGTACAATGAGCAGTTCTTC
>TRBV28|many|16|.|TRBJ1-1
CASIHDAPPMNTEAFF
TGTGCCAGCATTCACGATGCACCTCCTATGAACACTGAAGCTTTCTTT
>TRBV5-1|few|14|TRBD1|TRBJ1-2
CASSDTGTGHGYTF
TGCGCCAGCAGCGATACCGGGACAGGGCATGGCTACACCTTC
>TRBV5-5|few|17|.|TRBJ1-3
CASSLAGAAGPGNTIYF
TGTGCCAGCAGCTTAGCAGGGGCGGCAGGCCCCGGAAACACCATATATTTT
>TRBV6-1|few|15|TRBD2|TRBJ2-5
CASRKSGGAFETQYF
TGTGCCAGCAGAAAAAGCGGGGGGGCTTTTGAGACCCAGTACTTC
>TRBV11-2|few|17|.|TRBJ2-7
CASSTYLLAGGSYEQYF
TGTGCCAGCAGCACTTACCTCTTAGCCGGGGGCTCCTACGAGCAGTACTTC
>TRBV2|many|14|.|TRBJ2-7
CASSTQGSGYEQYF
TGTGCCAGCAGCACACAGGGAAGCGGATACGAGCAGTACTTC
>TRBV6-1|many|16|TRBD2|TRBJ2-5
CASSTKRGGVQETQYF
TGTGCCAGCAGTACAAAGCGGGGGGGAGTACAAGAGACCCAGTACTTC
>TRBV6-9|many|14|.|TRBJ1-3
CASSLSSFGNTIYF
TGTGCCAGCAGTTTGAGTAGCTTTGGAAACACCATATATTTT
>TRBV27|few|17|.|TRBJ2-7
CASSLGSAPRSGYEQYF
TGTGCCAGCAGTTTAGGATCGGCCCCTAGGTCAGGATACGAGCAGTACTTC
>TRBV11-3|.|14|.|TRBJ2-7
CASSSTGVSYERYF
TGTGCCAGCAGCTCTACGGGGGTCTCCTACGAGCGGTACTTC
>TRBV5-6|.|12|TRBD1|TRBJ2-7
CASMRRGNEQYF
TGTGCCAGCATGCGCAGGGGGAACGAGCAGTACTTC
>TRBV30|many|13|.|TRBJ2-5
CAWSWRVQETQYF
TGTGCCTGGAGTTGGAGGGTACAAGAGACCCAGTACTTC
>TRBV28|once|11|.|TRBJ2-1
CASESYNEQFF
TGTGCCAGTGAAAGCTACAATGAGCAGTTCTTC
>TRBV9|few|15|.|TRBJ2-7
CASSSGLEGDYEQYF
TGTGCCAGCAGCTCCGGGCTCGAGGGGGACTACGAGCAGTACTTC
>TRBV2|many|13|.|TRBJ1-5
CASSVMGTQPQHF
TGTGCCAGCAGTGTAATGGGCACTCAGCCCCAGCATTTT
>TRBV6-9|many|13|.|TRBJ1-1
CASSYRFHTEAFF
TGTGCCAGCAGTTATCGCTTCCACACTGAAGCTTTCTTT
>TRBV19|.|16|TRBD2|TRBJ2-7
CASSIGAGLASYEQYF
TGTGCCAGTAGTATAGGAGCGGGACTAGCGAGCTACGAGCAGTACTTC
>TRBV24-1|few|15|TRBD1|TRBJ2-2
CATSDSNRGRGELFF
TGTGCCACCAGTGACTCCAACAGGGGAAGAGGGGAGCTGTTTTTT
>TRBV28|many|16|.|TRBJ1-1
CASSRTERTLHTEAFF
TGTGCCAGCAGTCGGACCGAACGGACATTACACACTGAAGCTTTCTTT
>TRBV10-3|.|13|.|TRBJ1-5
CAISNSENQPQHF
TGTGCCATCAGCAACAGTGAGAATCAGCCCCAGCATTTT
>TRBV6-2/TRBV6-3|.|14|TRBD2|TRBJ2-5
CASSQPGLVETQYF
TGTGCCAGCAGCCAACCGGGACTAGTAGAGACCCAGTACTTC
>TRBV7-2|few|17|TRBD1|TRBJ2-7
CASSLGTGGILHYEQYF
TGTGCCAGCAGCTTAGGAACAGGGGGCATCCTCCATTACGAGCAGTACTTC
>TRBV10-3|many|12|.|TRBJ2-7
CAISEGDYEQYF
TGTGCCATCAGTGAGGGGGACTACGAGCAGTACTTC
>TRBV28|many|13|TRBD1|TRBJ1-5
CASSVRGIQPQHF
TGTGCCAGCAGTGTCAGGGGGATTCAGCCCCAGCATTTT
>TRBV2|many|14|.|TRBJ1-1
CASSAGLPNTEAFF
TGTGCCAGCAGCGCAGGCTTACCAAACACTGAAGCTTTCTTT
>TRBV12-3/TRBV12-4|.|13|.|TRBJ2-7
CASSLGTSFEQYF
TGTGCCAGCAGTTTGGGTACTAGCTTCGAGCAGTACTTC
>TRBV24-1|.|16|.|TRBJ2-1
CATSDFNRGGHGEQFF
TGTGCCACCAGTGATTTTAACAGGGGGGGACATGGTGAGCAGTTCTTC
>TRBV7-2|many|16|.|TRBJ2-5
CASSLAPGHNQETQYF
TGTGCCAGCAGCTTAGCGCCGGGACACAACCAAGAGACCCAGTACTTC
>TRBV9|.|14|.|TRBJ1-1
CASSVGIGDTEAFF
TGTGCCAGCAGCGTAGGTATTGGGGACACTGAAGCTTTCTTT
>TRBV2|many|16|TRBD2|TRBJ2-5
CASSVSGAGGRETQYF
TGTGCCAGCAGTGTGAGCGGAGCGGGGGGTAGGGAGACCCAGTACTTC
>TRBV12-3/TRBV12-4|many|13|.|TRBJ1-5
CASVDLGGQPQHF
TGTGCCAGCGTAGACTTGGGGGGTCAGCCCCAGCATTTT
>TRBV28|many|14|TRBD1|TRBJ1-5
CASKGAGDGQPQHF
TGTGCCAGCAAGGGGGCAGGGGACGGACAGCCCCAGCATTTT
>TRBV7-9|.|12|.|TRBJ1-1
CASSPRYTEAFF
TGTGCCAGCAGCCCCAGATACACTGAAGCTTTCTTT
>TRBV28|many|15|.|TRBJ1-5
CASSFEGIYNQPQHF
TGTGCCAGCAGTTTTGAGGGGATCTACAATCAGCCCCAGCATTTT
>TRBV28|many|14|.|TRBJ2-2
CASSSNRVPGELFF
TGTGCCAGCAGTTCCAACAGGGTCCCCGGGGAGCTGTTTTTT
>TRBV20-1|many|14|.|TRBJ1-1
CSARDGWVHPEAFF
TGCAGTGCTAGAGATGGTTGGGTACACCCTGAAGCTTTCTTT
>TRBV7-2|many|14|.|TRBJ1-1
CASSSQAQNTEAFF
TGTGCCAGCAGCTCACAAGCCCAGAACACTGAAGCTTTCTTT
>TRBV11-2|many|19|TRBD2|TRBJ2-5
CASSLGASGRRTSRETQYF
TGTGCCAGCAGCTTAGGGGCTAGCGGGAGGCGGACATCTAGGGAGACCCAGTACTTC
>TRBV20-1|few|12|.|TRBJ2-1
CSARPGLNEQFF
TGCAGTGCTAGACCCGGTCTCAATGAGCAGTTCTTC
>TRBV29-1|.|13|TRBD2|TRBJ2-7
CSVFLREGYEQYF
TGCAGCGTTTTCTTGCGGGAGGGGTACGAGCAGTACTTC
>TRBV7-8|many|15|TRBD2|TRBJ2-5
CASSTSGGALKTQYF
TGTGCCAGCAGCACCAGCGGGGGGGCGTTGAAGACCCAGTACTTC
>TRBV6-5|.|14|TRBD2|TRBJ2-3
CASSYFRLADTQYF
TGTGCCAGCAGTTACTTCCGACTAGCCGATACGCAGTATTTT
>TRBV9|many|15|.|TRBJ1-6
CASSWSGFPNSPLHF
TGTGCCAGCAGCTGGTCGGGTTTCCCTAATTCACCCCTCCACTTT
>TRBV6-1|many|14|TRBD1|TRBJ2-7
CASTLDRGLDEQYF
TGTGCCAGCACCCTGGACAGGGGGCTGGACGAGCAGTACTTC
>TRBV6-1|many|13|.|TRBJ1-1
CASYGTLDSEAFF
TGTGCCAGTTACGGGACACTGGACTCTGAAGCTTTCTTT
>TRBV7-2|many|15|TRBD1|TRBJ2-7
CASSYRQGAFYEQYF
TGTGCCAGCAGCTACAGACAGGGTGCGTTCTACGAGCAGTACTTC